The 11 T cell receptor beta chains below all came from one sample that was sequenced in a study of blood T cell repertoires in COVID-19 (TCRdb year 2020). The library relied on the immunoSEQ multiplex PCR assay. Sourced from immuneACCESS, this table was stored by TCRdb with only in-frame sequences that have V and J called. A share of the clones is absent; for the studies checked, an unresolved V gene accounts for under half, and the remainder has no known explanation. Here the sample has over 300,000 clones; around 90% occur a single time. The leading ten clones occupy about 6.8% of the sample. Sequencing was done on a sample of peripheral blood. The receptor source for this set is a man aged 18 to 29 with active or convalescent COVID-19.

The chain recombines TRBV28 with TRBJ2-1; TRBD1 agrees at 8 bases. Germline trimming cut 5 bases from V and 3 bases from J; bases unmatched to any gene: 9. This CDR3 has 16 amino acids. Per germline, CDR1 MDHEN and CDR2 SYDVKM. The CDR3 is CASSLTGADFYNEQFF. The CDR3 nucleotides are TGTGCCAGCAGTCTGACAGGGGCGGACTTCTACAATGAGCAGTTCTTC.

V gene TRBV6-2 or TRBV6-3 combines with J gene TRBJ1-2; 8 bases are shared with TRBD1. The CDR3 totals 14 residues. V was pared by 6 bases and J by 1 base, with 4 bases of the junction left unmatched. Germline CDR1 and CDR2: MNHEY and SVGEGT. In DNA, the CDR3 is TGTGCCAGCAGCAACGGACAGGGTAACTATGGCTACACCTTC. The encoded protein is CASSNGQGNYGYTF.

The rearrangement joins TRBV3-1 (or the pseudogene TRBV3-2) to TRBJ2-7; 12 bases fit TRBD2. Trimming took 0 bases from V and 4 from J; bases not matched to a gene: 4. Germline CDR1 and CDR2: LGHDT and YNNKEL (reference sequence). This CDR3 is 16 amino acids long. DNA of the CDR3: TGTGCCAGCAGCCAAGATCGACTAGCGGGAGAATACGAGCAGTACTTC. This gives the protein CASSQDRLAGEYEQYF.

The chain uses TRBV29-1 and TRBJ2-6, with D maybe TRBD1 (6 bases). Per the germline V gene, CDR1 is SQVTM and CDR2 is ANQGSEA. Trimming removed 2 bases at V and 3 bases at J, with 11 bases between. CDR3 length equals 15 residues. CDR3 residues: CSVELGALGANVLTF. As DNA, the CDR3 is TGCAGCGTTGAATTGGGGGCGCTTGGGGCCAACGTCCTGACTTTC. Looking up the rest from reference TRBV29-1 and TRBJ2-6 gives the full variable domain: SAVISQKPSRDICQRGTSLTIQCQVDSQVTMMFWYRQQPGQSLTLIATANQGSEATYESGFVIDKFPISRPNLTFSTLTVSNMSPEDSSIYLCSVELGALGANVLTFGAGSRLTVL.

J is TRBJ1-1 and V is TRBV4-3; 9 bases are a match to TRBD1. Per the germline V gene, CDR1 is LGHNA and CDR2 is YSLEER. With V trimmed by 0 bases and J by 4 bases, 6 bases remained unmatched. The CDR3 sequence is 16 residues long. The CDR3 loop is CASSQDSGTGLTEAFF. CDR3 sequence (DNA): TGCGCCAGCAGCCAAGACTCCGGGACAGGGCTCACTGAAGCTTTCTTT.

This chain connects TRBV18 to TRBJ2-3; TRBD1 aligns across 8 bases. J was trimmed by 5 bases and V by 8 bases; bases with no gene match: 12. The germline CDR1 and CDR2 sequences are KGHSH and LQKENI. The CDR3 sequence is 15 residues long. CDR3 sequence reads: CASQALRGPVDTQYF. The DNA of the CDR3 is TGTGCCAGCCAAGCTCTCAGGGGGCCTGTAGATACGCAGTATTTT.

This chain uses TRBV5-4 with TRBJ2-5, with 10 bases lining up with TRBD1. The CDR3 covers 15 residues. V shed 0 bases, J shed 5 bases, and the junction held 4 bases outside the gene matches. Germline CDR1 SGHNT, CDR2 YYREEE (reference sequence). DNA of the CDR3: TGTGCCAGCAGCTTGGTTAGGACAGGGGGGGAGACCCAGTACTTC. Amino acid sequence: CASSLVRTGGETQYF. The complete variable domain, with remaining parts taken from reference TRBV5-4 and TRBJ2-5, reads ETGVTQSPTHLIKTRGQQVTLRCSSQSGHNTVSWYQQALGQGPQFIFQYYREEENGRGNFPPRFSGLQFPNYSSELNVNALELDDSALYLCASSLVRTGGETQYFGPGTRLLVL.

This clone was picked up a small number of times. V usage is TRBV5-4 and J usage is TRBJ1-2; tentatively, D is TRBD1 (6 bases). Trimming removed 5 bases at V and 4 bases at J, with 15 bases between. This CDR3 region has 14 residues. Germline loops: CDR1 SGHNT, CDR2 YYREEE (reference sequence). The CDR3 sequence: CASSFPDRSYGYTF. The CDR3, as DNA: TGTGCCAGCAGTTTCCCCGACAGGAGCTATGGCTACACCTTC.

The V gene is TRBV2, the J gene TRBJ1-1; TRBD1 agrees at 7 bases. The CDR3 spans 15 residues. Germline CDR1 and CDR2: SNHLY and FYNNEI. The V and J ends lost 6 bases and 4 bases, in that order; junction bases with no gene match: 11. The CDR3 protein is CASSARGGFGTEAFF. The CDR3 DNA follows: TGTGCCAGCAGCGCCCGAGGGGGCTTTGGCACTGAAGCTTTCTTT.

The rearrangement links TRBV4-2 to TRBJ1-2, with D possibly TRBD1 on 5 matching bases. Trimming removed 0 bases from V and 0 bases from J, with 8 bases in between. The length of the CDR3 is 15 residues. Looked up from germline, CDR1 is LGHNA and CDR2 is YNFKEQ. The CDR3 spells CASSQEQGTNYGYTF. As DNA, the CDR3 is TGTGCCAGCAGCCAAGAGCAGGGAACTAACTATGGCTACACCTTC.

The V call is TRBV7-9, the J call TRBJ1-2; 7 bases are shared with TRBD1. CDR1 SEHNR and CDR2 FQNEAQ come from the germline V gene (reference sequence). V was clipped by 5 bases and J by 4 bases; unmatched bases: 4. This CDR3 has 13 amino acids. CDR3 protein: CASSPRTGYGYTF. DNA of the CDR3: TGTGCCAGCAGCCCGCGGACAGGCTATGGCTACACCTTC.